A single sample is the source of the 18 T cell receptor beta chains below, sequenced in a study of Graves' ophthalmopathy and Graves' hyperthyroidism. Amplification targeted the TCR beta CDR3 regions, with RNA transcripts as the source material. HTBI primers served in a first-round RT-PCR, which a second-round multiplex PCR followed. TCRdb reprocessed the multiplex PCR reads with MiXCR, giving one entry per CDR3 protein. The repertoire includes under 200,000 distinct CDR3 sequences, 30% to 45% of them detected once, and 4.5% to 6% sits in the top ten. What was sequenced was peripheral blood. Receptor source: a woman in her forties with Graves' ophthalmopathy.

The chain couples TRBV12-3 or TRBV12-4 to TRBJ1-1; 7 bases are a match to TRBD1. Trimming cost V 8 bases and J 5 bases; bases outside gene matches: 8. The CDR3 loop spans 13 amino acids. The CDR3 protein is CASEMTGITEAFF. CDR3 bases: TGTGCCAGCGAGATGACAGGGATAACTGAAGCTTTCTTT.

A few counts support this clonotype. The V gene is TRBV6-2 or TRBV6-3, the J gene TRBJ2-2; a possible D gene is TRBD1 (6 bases). The CDR3 consists of 18 residues. Per germline, CDR1 MNHEY and CDR2 SVGEGT. Trimming cost V 0 bases and J 5 bases, with 19 bases left between them. In nucleotides, the CDR3 is TGTGCCAGCAGTTACTCGAACTACAGGACAGCACGGACCGGGGAGCTGTTTTTT. This encodes CASSYSNYRTARTGELFF.

In this sample, this clonotype turned up a few times. The chain is built from TRBV28 and TRBJ1-6; no definite D call. The CDR3 covers 14 residues. The V gene lost 6 bases and the J gene lost 11 bases, with 17 bases spanning the gap. Per the germline V gene, CDR1 is MDHEN and CDR2 is SYDVKM. DNA for the CDR3: TGTGCCAGCAGCTCCCTGGTCAAGGGTCCACCCCTCCACTTT. Its protein is CASSSLVKGPPLHF.

This clonotype showed up many times. The V call is TRBV6-5, the J call TRBJ2-5; 8 bases align to TRBD1. V gave up 2 bases and J gave up 2 bases; unmatched junction bases: 4. CDR1 and CDR2 from the germline V gene are MNHEY and SVGAGI. The CDR3 contains 15 residues. The DNA of the CDR3 is TGTGCCAGCAGTTACAAAAGGACAGGGCAAGAGACCCAGTACTTC. This translates into CASSYKRTGQETQYF.

This clonotype was detected many times. The chain employs TRBV6-5 and TRBJ1-1, with D unclear. Trimming cost V 2 bases and J 1 base, with 5 bases left between them. CDR1 and CDR2 from the germline V gene are MNHEY and SVGAGI. The CDR3 has 13 residues. The CDR3 spells CASSYRGNTEAFF. The CDR3 nucleotides read TGTGCCAGCAGTTACCGAGGGAACACTGAAGCTTTCTTT.

There are many counts of this clonotype. This chain uses TRBV12-3 or TRBV12-4 with TRBJ1-1; tentatively, D is TRBD1 (6 bases). Trimming took off 5 bases at V and 5 bases at J, with 15 bases between the two ends. CDR3 size: 14 residues. CDR3 nucleotides: TGTGCCAGCAGTCCCAATACAGGGTGGACTGAAGCTTTCTTT. Translating gives CASSPNTGWTEAFF.

V and J are TRBV5-1 and TRBJ1-2, with D tentatively TRBD1 (6 bases). V was clipped by 4 bases and J by 5 bases, with 18 bases between them. The CDR3 runs 15 residues. The germline gives CDR1 SGHRS, CDR2 YFSETQ. The CDR3 reads CASSILEGGRYGYTF. CDR3 DNA: TGCGCCAGCAGCATTTTAGAGGGGGGAAGATATGGCTACACCTTC.

V usage is TRBV7-2 and J usage is TRBJ2-7, with D possibly being TRBD1 or TRBD2 (7 bases each). The germline V and J ends were trimmed by 5 bases and 5 bases, with 16 bases remaining between them. The CDR3 contains 14 residues. CDR1 and CDR2 from the germline V gene are SGHTA and FQGNSA. The CDR3 nucleotides read TGTGCCAGCAGCCCTCCGACAGGGAGGGACGAGCAGTACTTC. This translates into CASSPPTGRDEQYF.

The rearrangement joins TRBV19 to TRBJ1-1; no firm D call. Germline V gene lookup returns CDR1 LNHDA and CDR2 SQIVND (reference sequence). The length of the CDR3 is 13 residues. The V and J ends lost 7 bases and 1 base respectively, with 10 bases between them. Written as DNA, the CDR3 is TGTGCCAGTATGGGTTTGTGGAACACTGAAGCTTTCTTT. Translated, it gives CASMGLWNTEAFF.

Only one count was recorded for this clonotype. This sequence joins TRBV6-1 and TRBJ2-7; TRBD1 matches 8 bases. The CDR3 is made up of 15 amino acids. The V segment lost 6 bases and the J segment 2 bases; nucleotides outside the gene matches: 9. Germline CDR1 reads MNHNS; CDR2 reads SASEGT. CDR3 sequence reads: CASSSEGTGTYEQYF. As DNA, the CDR3 is TGTGCCAGCAGCTCAGAAGGGACAGGTACCTACGAGCAGTACTTC.

The chain combines TRBV12-3 or TRBV12-4 with TRBJ1-2; weak D call: TRBD1 (5 bases). Trimming took 4 bases from V and 4 from J, leaving 10 bases between them. The CDR3 loop spans 13 amino acids. The DNA of the CDR3 is TGTGCCAGCAGTTGGGACCTCTTCTATGGCTACACCTTC. Translated, it gives CASSWDLFYGYTF.

This rearrangement joins TRBV5-1 to TRBJ1-1; perhaps TRBD1 as D (5 bases). V lost 4 bases and J lost 4, with 14 bases in between. The CDR3 runs 14 residues. Per germline, CDR1 SGHRS and CDR2 YFSETQ. CDR3 DNA sequence: TGCGCCAGCAGCCCCGGGACTTGGGGCACTGAAGCTTTCTTT. It codes for CASSPGTWGTEAFF.

The chain couples TRBV6-1 to TRBJ1-3; D is unclear. The ends were cut back, 5 bases at V and 0 bases at J, with 8 bases in the middle. The CDR3 extends over 14 amino acids. CDR1 and CDR2 from the germline V gene are MNHNS and SASEGT. As DNA, the CDR3 is TGTGCCAGCAGTCGAAGGAGCTCTGGAAACACCATATATTTT. Its translation: CASSRRSSGNTIYF.

The chain recombines TRBV11-1 with TRBJ2-5; 15 bases are a match to TRBD2. CDR1 SGHAT and CDR2 FQDESV come from the germline V gene (reference sequence). This CDR3 is 17 amino acids long. Trimming cost V 5 bases and J 5 bases; bases outside gene matches: 9. CDR3 loop: CASSLGTSGRSTETQYF. The CDR3 region has the DNA TGTGCCAGCAGCCTCGGGACTAGCGGGAGGTCCACCGAGACCCAGTACTTC. The entire variable domain, with the rest obtained from reference TRBV11-1 and TRBJ2-5, is as follows: EAEVAQSPRYKITEKSQAVAFWCDPISGHATLYWYRQILGQGPELLVQFQDESVVDDSQLPKDRFSAERLKGVDSTLKIQPAELGDSAMYLCASSLGTSGRSTETQYFGPGTRLLVL.

Ten or more counts support this clonotype. The chain links TRBV6-2 or TRBV6-3 to TRBJ2-6, with D possibly being TRBD2 (6 bases). CDR1 is MNHEY and CDR2 is SVGEGT in the germline V gene. Trimming took 6 bases from V and 4 from J, leaving 10 bases between them. The CDR3 loop spans 14 amino acids. The CDR3, as DNA: TGTGCCAGCAGGGAGGGTAAAGGGGCCAACGTCCTGACTTTC. It yields the protein CASREGKGANVLTF.

This clonotype was seen many times. The J gene is TRBJ1-6, the V gene TRBV30, with D tentatively TRBD1 (5 bases). Germline values: CDR1 GTSNPN, CDR2 SVGIG (reference sequence). V was pared by 7 bases and J by 7 bases, with 17 bases between. The CDR3 is 14 residues long. The CDR3 nucleotides read TGTGCCTCCTCCAGGGAGATAGTAAATTCACCCCTCCACTTT. The encoded protein is CASSREIVNSPLHF.

In its sample, this clonotype was seen a few times. The chain links TRBV19 to TRBJ1-6, with D uncertain. This CDR3 region has 15 residues. V gave up 6 bases and J gave up 0 bases, with 9 bases separating them. Germline V gene lookup returns CDR1 LNHDA and CDR2 SQIVND (reference sequence). The DNA for the CDR3 is TGTGCCAGTAGAGTCGGCTTCTCCTATAATTCACCCCTCCACTTT. It yields the protein CASRVGFSYNSPLHF.

CDR3 protein: CASSFSTPPETQYF. The CDR3 coding sequence is TGTGCCAGCAGTTTCTCGACCCCCCCAGAGACCCAGTACTTC. This rearrangement joins TRBV6-5 to TRBJ2-5; D remains ambiguous. Trimming stripped 4 bases from V and 4 bases from J, with 13 bases between. Looked up from germline, CDR1 is MNHEY and CDR2 is SVGAGI. The CDR3 totals 14 residues.